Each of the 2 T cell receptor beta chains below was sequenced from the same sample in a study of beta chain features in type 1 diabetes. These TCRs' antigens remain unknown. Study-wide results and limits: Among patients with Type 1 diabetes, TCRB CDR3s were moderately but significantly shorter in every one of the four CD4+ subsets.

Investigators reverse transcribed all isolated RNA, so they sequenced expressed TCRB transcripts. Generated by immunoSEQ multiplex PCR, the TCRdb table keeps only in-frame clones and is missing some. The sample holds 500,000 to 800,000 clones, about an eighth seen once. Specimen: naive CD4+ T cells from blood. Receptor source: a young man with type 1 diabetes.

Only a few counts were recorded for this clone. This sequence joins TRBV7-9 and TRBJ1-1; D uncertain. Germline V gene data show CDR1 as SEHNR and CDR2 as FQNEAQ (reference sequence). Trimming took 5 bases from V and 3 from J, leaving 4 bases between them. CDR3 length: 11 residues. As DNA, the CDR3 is TGTGCCAGCAGCGAAGACACTGAAGCTTTCTTT. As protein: CASSEDTEAFF.

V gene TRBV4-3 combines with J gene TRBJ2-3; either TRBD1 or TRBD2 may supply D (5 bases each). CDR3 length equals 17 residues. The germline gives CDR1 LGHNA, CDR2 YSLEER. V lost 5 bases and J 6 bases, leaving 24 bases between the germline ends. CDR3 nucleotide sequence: TGCGCCAGCAGCGGTCTCCGGGGATCCCCTCAGGGCGATACGCAGTATTTT. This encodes CASSGLRGSPQGDTQYF.